These 27 T cell receptor beta chains came from one sample sequenced in a study of cytotoxic CD8 clonotypes in ibrutinib-treated CLL. Generated by immunoSEQ multiplex PCR, the TCRdb table keeps only in-frame clones and is missing some. This table has roughly 150,000 clones, approximately 80% appearing once. Sequenced here: PBMCs, sampled after 24 months of ibrutinib treatment. The receptors shown here come from a human donor with chronic lymphocytic leukemia.

The chain is built from TRBV15 and TRBJ1-2, with D possibly TRBD1 on 5 matching bases. The CDR3 runs 14 residues. Germline CDR1 LNHNV, CDR2 YYDKDF (reference sequence). V gave up 9 bases and J gave up 1 base, with 15 bases separating them. CDR3 coding DNA: TGTGCCACGAGGGTGGGGCAGAATAACTATGGCTACACCTTC. It codes for CATRVGQNNYGYTF.

The CDR3 spells CASSLSQGKTEAFF. As DNA, the CDR3 is TGCGCCAGCAGCTTGTCACAGGGGAAGACTGAAGCTTTCTTT. The J gene is TRBJ1-1, the V gene TRBV5-1; TRBD1 aligns across 7 bases. The trim removed 1 base at V and 5 bases at J, leaving 5 bases unmatched. Germline loops: CDR1 SGHRS, CDR2 YFSETQ. There are 14 residues in the CDR3.

The CDR3 loop is CASSSTPGGHPNTEAFF. The CDR3 nucleotides read TGTGCCAGCAGCAGCACCCCCGGTGGACACCCGAACACTGAAGCTTTCTTT. This rearrangement joins TRBV7-3 to TRBJ1-1, with D possibly matching TRBD1 (5 bases). Trimming shortened V by 5 bases and J by 1 base, and 20 bases separated the two germline ends. The CDR3 has 17 residues. CDR1 is SGHTA and CDR2 is FQGTGA in the germline V gene. The full variable domain, rest sourced from reference TRBV7-3 and TRBJ1-1, is GAGVSQTPSNKVTEKGKYVELRCDPISGHTALYWYRQSLGQGPEFLIYFQGTGAADDSGLPNDRFFAVRPEGSVSTLKIQRTERGDSAVYLCASSSTPGGHPNTEAFFGQGTRLTVV.

The chain has TRBV6-1 and TRBJ1-5; TRBD1 agrees at 12 bases. V was clipped by 1 base and J by 9 bases; unmatched bases: 10. Germline V gene data show CDR1 as MNHNS and CDR2 as SASEGT. The CDR3 has 17 amino acids. Here the CDR3 DNA reads TGTGCCAGCAGTGAAGTTCCGGGACAGGGGGCTACGTCGCCCCAGCATTTT. Protein product: CASSEVPGQGATSPQHF.

This clone has just a few counts. V gene TRBV4-2 combines with J gene TRBJ2-1; 12 nucleotides agree with TRBD2. V trimming: 1 base; J trimming: 8 bases; junction bases outside the gene matches: 3. The germline CDR1 and CDR2 sequences are LGHNA and YNFKEQ. The CDR3 sequence is 15 residues long. The CDR3 DNA reads as TGTGCCAGCAGCCAAGTGGGGACTAGCGGGCATGAGCAGTTCTTC. Translating it yields CASSQVGTSGHEQFF.

In DNA form, the CDR3 reads TGTGCCAGCAGTGCGTTCGGACAGGAATACAATGAGCAGTTCTTC. Translated: CASSAFGQEYNEQFF. V is TRBV6-1 and J is TRBJ2-1, with 7 bases fitting TRBD1. J was trimmed by 4 bases and V by 4 bases; bases with no gene match: 7. CDR1 and CDR2 (germline): MNHNS, SASEGT. The CDR3 is 15 residues long.

This clone was picked up a small number of times. The chain links TRBV4-1 to TRBJ2-4, with TRBD2 matching over 7 bases. The CDR3 consists of 16 residues. The J segment lost 6 bases and the V segment lost 4 bases, leaving 12 bases of the junction unmatched. Germline CDR1 is MGHRA and CDR2 is YSYEKL. CDR3 loop: CASSREELTSLNIQYF. The CDR3 DNA follows: TGCGCCAGCAGCCGGGAAGAGTTGACTAGCTTAAACATTCAGTACTTC.

The genes are TRBV18 and TRBJ2-1, with D perhaps being TRBD1 or TRBD2 (8 bases each). Germline CDR1 is KGHSH and CDR2 is LQKENI. The CDR3 consists of 15 residues. V was trimmed by 3 bases and J by 8 bases, leaving 17 bases between them. The CDR3 spells CASSPRQGTRDEQFF. The CDR3 nucleotides are TGTGCCAGCTCACCCCGACAGGGGACTAGGGATGAGCAGTTCTTC.

V gene TRBV18 combines with J gene TRBJ1-4; tentatively, D is TRBD1 (6 bases). Trimming removed 3 bases from V and 0 bases from J, with 11 bases in between. Germline V CDR1 and CDR2: KGHSH, LQKENI. This CDR3 is built from 16 residues. The CDR3 nucleotides read TGTGCCAGCTCACCCCCGAGGGGGACAACTAATGAAAAACTGTTTTTT. Translation gives CASSPPRGTTNEKLFF.

The V gene is TRBV5-1, the J gene TRBJ1-4, with unresolved D. With 5 bases removed from V and 8 bases from J, the gap between germline ends came to 7 bases. This CDR3 has 11 amino acids. Germline-derived CDR1 and CDR2 are SGHRS and YFSETQ. In DNA, the CDR3 is TGCGCCAGCAGATTGAGGGAAAAACTGTTTTTT. Its translation: CASRLREKLFF.

Remarks on this clone: The sample holds other DNA sequences that translate to the same CDR3. This sequence joins TRBV19 and TRBJ2-7; 7 nucleotides line up with TRBD1. The CDR3 extends over 14 amino acids. Germline CDR1 reads LNHDA; CDR2 reads SQIVND (reference sequence). Losses at the gene ends were 5 bases for V and 4 bases for J; bases not matched to a gene: 8. The CDR3 nucleotides are TGTGCCAGTAGTCCCGGGACAGTTGCTTACGAGCAGTACTTC. Encoded protein: CASSPGTVAYEQYF.

The table lists this clone with a few counts. The chain couples TRBV9 to TRBJ1-6; D unresolved. The CDR3 loop spans 16 amino acids. The germline gives CDR1 SGDLS, CDR2 YYNGEE. V dropped 0 bases and J dropped 6 bases, with 13 bases sitting between them. The CDR3 DNA reads TGTGCCAGCAGCGTAGGATCTGCGGCCTTTAATTCACCCCTCCACTTT. Translated, it gives CASSVGSAAFNSPLHF.

V is TRBV5-1 and J is TRBJ1-2, with D perhaps TRBD1 (5 bases). The germline V gene encodes CDR1 SGHRS and CDR2 YFSETQ. V lost 3 bases and J lost 7, with 16 bases in between. The CDR3 consists of 14 residues. Here the CDR3 reads CASSSRLGTGGYTF. The CDR3, as DNA: TGCGCCAGCAGCTCCCGGTTAGGGACGGGTGGCTACACCTTC.

The rearrangement links TRBV27 to TRBJ2-5, with 13 bases lining up with TRBD2. CDR3 size: 18 residues. Germline V gene lookup returns CDR1 MNHEY and CDR2 SMNVEV (reference sequence). Unmatched junction bases numbered 11, after V lost 5 bases and J lost 2 bases. The CDR3 region has the DNA TGTGCCAGCAGTCCCTTACTAGGACTAGCGGGAGATCAAGAGACCCAGTACTTC. Translated, it gives CASSPLLGLAGDQETQYF.

The chain is built from TRBV7-2 and TRBJ1-2; 10 nucleotides align to TRBD1. The CDR3 is 16 residues long. Germline CDR1 and CDR2: SGHTA and FQGNSA. Trimming at V came to 3 bases and at J to 4 bases, leaving 8 bases not matched to a gene. CDR3 loop: CASSLRGGQGSYGYTF. CDR3 nucleotide sequence: TGTGCCAGCAGCTTGAGGGGGGGACAGGGGAGCTATGGCTACACCTTC.

The rearrangement links TRBV5-1 to TRBJ2-7; TRBD2 is a possible D gene (5 bases). Trimming cost V 5 bases and J 1 base, with 25 bases left between them. The germline CDR1 and CDR2 sequences are SGHRS and YFSETQ. CDR3 length: 18 amino acids. The CDR3 region has the DNA TGCGCCAGCAGGACCGACGGGATCCAAGGGTCGTTTTCCTACGAGCAGTACTTC. This encodes CASRTDGIQGSFSYEQYF.

J is TRBJ2-7 and V is TRBV28; 7 bases fit TRBD1. Germline V CDR1 and CDR2: MDHEN, SYDVKM. The V and J ends lost 6 bases and 0 bases, in that order; junction bases with no gene match: 11. The CDR3 has 16 amino acids. The CDR3: CASSSPGQALSYEQYF. The DNA for the CDR3 is TGTGCCAGCAGCTCGCCCGGACAGGCGCTCTCCTACGAGCAGTACTTC.

The V gene is TRBV7-2, the J gene TRBJ2-5; D gene uncertain. V was trimmed by 1 base and J by 5 bases, leaving 8 bases between them. The CDR3 length is 13 residues. Looked up from germline, CDR1 is SGHTA and CDR2 is FQGNSA. In DNA form, the CDR3 reads TGTGCCAGCAGCTTAGTTTTAGCCGAGACCCAGTACTTC. It specifies CASSLVLAETQYF.

V gene TRBV11-3 combines with J gene TRBJ2-4; 10 bases line up with TRBD2. Germline CDR1 reads SGHNT; CDR2 reads YENEEA. The ends lost 5 bases at V and 6 bases at J; junction bases unmatched: 4. CDR3 size: 14 residues. Here the CDR3 reads CASSAGTSANIQYF. CDR3 coding DNA: TGTGCCAGCAGCGCCGGGACTAGCGCAAACATTCAGTACTTC.

The chain couples TRBV29-1 to TRBJ1-2; possibly TRBD1 for D (6 bases). The length of the CDR3 is 14 residues. Germline V CDR1 and CDR2: SQVTM, ANQGSEA. Trimming pared 1 base from V and 2 bases from J, leaving 11 bases between. The chain's CDR3 is CSVEATGPNYGYTF. CDR3 DNA sequence: TGCAGCGTTGAAGCCACAGGGCCCAACTATGGCTACACCTTC.

The chain recombines TRBV7-9 with TRBJ1-2; 7 nucleotides agree with TRBD1. The CDR3 covers 15 residues. Germline loops: CDR1 SEHNR, CDR2 FQNEAQ (reference sequence). J lost 5 bases, V lost 1 base, and 7 bases had no gene match. CDR3 residues: CASSLERQGGYGYTF. DNA of the CDR3: TGTGCCAGCAGCTTAGAAAGACAGGGAGGGTATGGCTACACCTTC.

The V call is TRBV18, the J call TRBJ2-5; D remains ambiguous. There are 12 residues in the CDR3. Between the trimmed V and J ends, which lost 3 bases and 5 bases, there was a span of 7 bases. The germline CDR1 and CDR2 sequences are KGHSH and LQKENI. This chain's CDR3 is CASSPLTETQYF. The CDR3 bases are TGTGCCAGCTCACCTTTGACGGAGACCCAGTACTTC. Using reference TRBV18 and TRBJ2-5 for the parts outside the CDR3, the full variable domain is NAGVMQNPRHLVRRRGQEARLRCSPMKGHSHVYWYRQLPEEGLKFMVYLQKENIIDESGMPKERFSAEFPKEGPSILRIQQVVRGDSAAYFCASSPLTETQYFGPGTRLLVL.

The chain is built from TRBV7-8 and TRBJ2-7; no reliable D call. CDR3 length equals 12 residues. Trimming removed 1 base at V and 3 bases at J, with 4 bases between. Germline CDR1 and CDR2: SGHVS and FQNEAQ. DNA of the CDR3: TGTGCCAGCAGCTTAGATATCTACGAGCAGTACTTC. It codes for CASSLDIYEQYF.

J is TRBJ2-7 and V is TRBV6-1; 7 nucleotides align to TRBD1. J lost 0 bases, V lost 8 bases, and 10 bases had no gene match. Germline V gives CDR1 MNHNS, CDR2 SASEGT. This CDR3 comprises 15 residues. The CDR3 nucleotides are TGTGCCAGCCCCCGGACAGGCTTATCCTCCTACGAGCAGTACTTC. Protein product: CASPRTGLSSYEQYF.

The chain joins TRBV2 to TRBJ1-5; D unresolved. The CDR3 contains 14 residues. Per germline, CDR1 SNHLY and CDR2 FYNNEI. The ends were cut back, 8 bases at V and 7 bases at J, with 18 bases in the middle. CDR3 coding DNA: TGTGCCAGCCGACCCTCTAGGGTAGGGCAGCCCCAGCATTTT. Encoded protein: CASRPSRVGQPQHF. The full variable domain, in which reference TRBV2 and TRBJ1-5 provide the parts outside the CDR3, is EPEVTQTPSHQVTQMGQEVILRCVPISNHLYFYWYRQILGQKVEFLVSFYNNEISEKSEIFDDQFSVERPDGSNFTLKIRSTKLEDSAMYFCASRPSRVGQPQHFGDGTRLSIL.

This clone has only one observation. This chain joins TRBV5-6 and TRBJ1-6; 8 bases fit TRBD1. The CDR3 sequence is 17 residues long. Per germline, CDR1 SGHDT and CDR2 YYEEEE. V was pared by 0 bases and J by 3 bases, with 5 bases of the junction left unmatched. In nucleotides, the CDR3 is TGTGCCAGCAGCTTGGATCAGGGGGCAAACTATAATTCACCCCTCCACTTT. The encoded protein is CASSLDQGANYNSPLHF. The full variable domain, completed using reference TRBV5-6 and TRBJ1-6, is DAGVTQSPTHLIKTRGQQVTLRCSPKSGHDTVSWYQQALGQGPQFIFQYYEEEERQRGNFPDRFSGHQFPNYSSELNVNALLLGDSALYLCASSLDQGANYNSPLHFGNGTRLTVT.

The V gene is TRBV25-1, the J gene TRBJ1-1; D unresolved. V dropped 3 bases and J dropped 1 base, with 6 bases sitting between them. The CDR3 length is 13 residues. The germline CDR1 and CDR2 sequences are MGHDK and SYGVNS. CDR3 residues: CASSDGRNTEAFF. Written as DNA, the CDR3 is TGTGCCAGCAGTGATGGGAGGAACACTGAAGCTTTCTTT.